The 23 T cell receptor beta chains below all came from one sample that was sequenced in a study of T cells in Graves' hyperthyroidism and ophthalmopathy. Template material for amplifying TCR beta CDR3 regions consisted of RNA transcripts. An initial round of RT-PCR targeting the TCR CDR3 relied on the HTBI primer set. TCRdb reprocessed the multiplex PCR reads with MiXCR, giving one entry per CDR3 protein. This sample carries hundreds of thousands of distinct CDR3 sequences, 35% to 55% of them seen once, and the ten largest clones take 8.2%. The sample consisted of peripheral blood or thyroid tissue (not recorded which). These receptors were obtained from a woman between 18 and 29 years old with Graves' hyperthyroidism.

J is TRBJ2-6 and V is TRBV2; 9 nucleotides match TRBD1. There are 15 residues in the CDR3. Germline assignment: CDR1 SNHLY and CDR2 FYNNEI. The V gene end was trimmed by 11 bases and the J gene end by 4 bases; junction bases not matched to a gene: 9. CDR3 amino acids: CAVGTGNAGANVLTF. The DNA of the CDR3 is TGTGCCGTAGGGACAGGGAATGCCGGGGCCAACGTCCTGACTTTC.

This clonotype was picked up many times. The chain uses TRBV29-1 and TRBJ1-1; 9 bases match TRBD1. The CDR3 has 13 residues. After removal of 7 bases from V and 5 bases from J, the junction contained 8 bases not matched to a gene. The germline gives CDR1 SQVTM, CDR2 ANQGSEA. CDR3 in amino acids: CSAKSGTGTEAFF. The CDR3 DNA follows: TGCAGCGCTAAATCCGGGACAGGGACTGAAGCTTTCTTT.

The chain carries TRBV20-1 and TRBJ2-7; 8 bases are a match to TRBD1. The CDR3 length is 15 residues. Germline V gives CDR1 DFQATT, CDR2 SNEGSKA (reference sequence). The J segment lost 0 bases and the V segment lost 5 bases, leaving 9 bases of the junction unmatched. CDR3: CSASPGTGHSYEQYF. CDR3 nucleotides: TGCAGTGCTTCACCCGGGACAGGACACTCCTACGAGCAGTACTTC.

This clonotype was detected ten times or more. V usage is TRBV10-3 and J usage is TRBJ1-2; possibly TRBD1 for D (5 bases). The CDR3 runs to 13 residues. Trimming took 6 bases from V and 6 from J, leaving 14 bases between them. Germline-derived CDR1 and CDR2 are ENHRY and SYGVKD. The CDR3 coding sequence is TGTGCCATCAGACAGGACGGTGGGGATGGCTACACCTTC. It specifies CAIRQDGGDGYTF.

Written as DNA, the CDR3 is TGTGCCAGCAGCAGGACTAGCAATGGCTACACCTTC. Its translation: CASSRTSNGYTF. This sequence joins TRBV7-2 and TRBJ1-2; no firm D call. The CDR3 spans 12 residues. V lost 5 bases, J lost 6 bases, and 10 bases lay in between. Germline lookup yields CDR1 SGHTA and CDR2 FQGNSA. The whole variable domain, remainder taken from reference TRBV7-2 and TRBJ1-2, is GAGVSQSPSNKVTEKGKDVELRCDPISGHTALYWYRQSLGQGLEFLIYFQGNSAPDKSGLPSDRFSAERTGGSVSTLTIQRTQQEDSAVYLCASSRTSNGYTFGSGTRLTVV.

The CDR3 region has the DNA TGTGCCACCAGTGATTTTAGGACTAGCGGGAGCAATGAGCAGTACTTC. This translates into CATSDFRTSGSNEQYF. The chain is built from TRBV24-1 and TRBJ2-7, with 13 positions matching TRBD2. The CDR3 consists of 16 residues. Germline trimming cut 1 base from V and 7 bases from J; bases unmatched to any gene: 6. Germline V gene lookup returns CDR1 KGHDR and CDR2 SFDVKD.

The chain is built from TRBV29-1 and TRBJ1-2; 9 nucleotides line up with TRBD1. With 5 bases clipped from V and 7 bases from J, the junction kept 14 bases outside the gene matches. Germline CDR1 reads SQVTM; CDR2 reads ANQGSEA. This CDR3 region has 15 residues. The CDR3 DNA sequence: TGCAGCGTTAGTCCCCGCGGGACAGGGCCTCCTGGCTACACCTTC. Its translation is CSVSPRGTGPPGYTF.

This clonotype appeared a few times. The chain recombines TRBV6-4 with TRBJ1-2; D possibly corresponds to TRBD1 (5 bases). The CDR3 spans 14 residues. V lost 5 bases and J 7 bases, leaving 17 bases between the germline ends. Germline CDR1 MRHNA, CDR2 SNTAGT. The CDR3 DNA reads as TGTGCCAGCAGTTACCTCGCAGGGATGCGTGGCTACACCTTC. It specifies CASSYLAGMRGYTF.

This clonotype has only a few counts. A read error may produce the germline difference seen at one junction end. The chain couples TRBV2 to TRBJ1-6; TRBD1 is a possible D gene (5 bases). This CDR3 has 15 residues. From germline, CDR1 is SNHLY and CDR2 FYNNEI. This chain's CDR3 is CAGSELRGSNSPLHF. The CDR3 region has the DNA TGTGCCGGCAGTGAACTTAGGGGAAGCAATTCACCCCTCCACTTT.

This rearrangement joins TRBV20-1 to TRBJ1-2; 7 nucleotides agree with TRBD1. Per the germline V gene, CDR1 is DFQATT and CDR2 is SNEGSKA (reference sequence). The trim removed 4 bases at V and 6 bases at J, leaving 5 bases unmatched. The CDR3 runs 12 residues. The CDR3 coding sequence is TGCAGTGCTAAAGGGGGCGGGCATGGCTACACCTTC. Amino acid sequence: CSAKGGGHGYTF.

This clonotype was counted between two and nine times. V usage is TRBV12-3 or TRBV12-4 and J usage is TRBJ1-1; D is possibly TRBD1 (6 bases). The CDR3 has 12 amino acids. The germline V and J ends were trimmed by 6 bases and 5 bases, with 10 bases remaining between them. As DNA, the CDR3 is TGTGCCAGCAGAAACAGGGATACTGAAGCTTTCTTT. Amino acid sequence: CASRNRDTEAFF.

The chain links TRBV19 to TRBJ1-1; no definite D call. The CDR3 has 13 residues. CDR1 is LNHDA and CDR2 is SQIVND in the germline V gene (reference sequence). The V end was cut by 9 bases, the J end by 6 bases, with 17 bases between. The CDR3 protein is CASRSRMVAEAFF. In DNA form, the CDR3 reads TGTGCCAGCCGGAGTAGAATGGTCGCTGAAGCTTTCTTT. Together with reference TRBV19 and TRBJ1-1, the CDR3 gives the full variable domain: DGGITQSPKYLFRKEGQNVTLSCEQNLNHDAMYWYRQDPGQGLRLIYYSQIVNDFQKGDIAEGYSVSREKKESFPLTVTSAQKNPTAFYLCASRSRMVAEAFFGQGTRLTVV.

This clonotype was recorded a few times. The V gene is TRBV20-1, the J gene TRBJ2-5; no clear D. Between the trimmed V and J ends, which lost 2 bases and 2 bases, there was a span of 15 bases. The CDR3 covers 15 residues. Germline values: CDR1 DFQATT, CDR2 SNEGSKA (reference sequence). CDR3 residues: CSARFAPGLQETQYF. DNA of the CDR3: TGCAGTGCTAGATTCGCCCCGGGTCTTCAAGAGACCCAGTACTTC.

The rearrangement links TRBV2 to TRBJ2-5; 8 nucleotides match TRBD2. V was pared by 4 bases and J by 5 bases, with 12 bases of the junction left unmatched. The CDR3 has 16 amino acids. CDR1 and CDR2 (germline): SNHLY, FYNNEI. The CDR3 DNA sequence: TGTGCCAGCAGTGTATCTCCCGAGACTAGCGTTGAGACCCAGTACTTC. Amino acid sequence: CASSVSPETSVETQYF.

The CDR3 reads CDTGGNEKLFF. CDR3 nucleotides: TGTGACACAGGAGGAAACGAAAAACTGTTTTTT. The chain links TRBV25-1 to TRBJ1-4; perhaps TRBD1 as D (5 bases). Germline assignment: CDR1 MGHDK and CDR2 SYGVNS. The length of the CDR3 is 11 residues.

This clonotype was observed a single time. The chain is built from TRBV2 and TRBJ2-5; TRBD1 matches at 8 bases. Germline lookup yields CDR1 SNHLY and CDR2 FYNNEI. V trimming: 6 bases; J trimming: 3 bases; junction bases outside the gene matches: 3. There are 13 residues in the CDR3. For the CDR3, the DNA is TGTGCCAGCAGGGAGACAGGGGAAGAGACCCAGTACTTC. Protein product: CASRETGEETQYF.

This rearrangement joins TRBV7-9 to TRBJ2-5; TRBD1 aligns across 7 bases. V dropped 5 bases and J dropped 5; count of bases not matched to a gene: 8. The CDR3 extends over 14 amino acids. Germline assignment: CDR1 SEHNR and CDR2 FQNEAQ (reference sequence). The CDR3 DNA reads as TGTGCCAGCAGCCCGGGACAGATGGGGGAGACCCAGTACTTC. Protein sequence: CASSPGQMGETQYF.

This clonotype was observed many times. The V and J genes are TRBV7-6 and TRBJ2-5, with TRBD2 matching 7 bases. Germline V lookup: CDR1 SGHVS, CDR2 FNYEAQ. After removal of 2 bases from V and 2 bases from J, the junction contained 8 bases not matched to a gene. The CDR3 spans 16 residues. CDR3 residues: CASSLPSASGQETQYF. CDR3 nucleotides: TGTGCCAGCAGCTTACCTTCGGCTAGCGGACAAGAGACCCAGTACTTC. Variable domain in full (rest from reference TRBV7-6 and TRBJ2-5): GAGVSQSPRYKVTKRGQDVALRCDPISGHVSLYWYRQALGQGPEFLTYFNYEAQQDKSGLPNDRFSAERPEGSISTLTIQRTEQRDSAMYRCASSLPSASGQETQYFGPGTRLLVL.

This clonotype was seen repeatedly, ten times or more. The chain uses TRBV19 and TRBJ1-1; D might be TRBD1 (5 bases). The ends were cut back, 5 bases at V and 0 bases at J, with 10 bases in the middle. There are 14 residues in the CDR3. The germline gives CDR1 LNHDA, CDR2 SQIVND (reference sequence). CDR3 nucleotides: TGTGCCAGTAGTGAAGGGGCGCTGAACACTGAAGCTTTCTTT. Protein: CASSEGALNTEAFF. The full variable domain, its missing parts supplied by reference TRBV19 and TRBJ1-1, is DGGITQSPKYLFRKEGQNVTLSCEQNLNHDAMYWYRQDPGQGLRLIYYSQIVNDFQKGDIAEGYSVSREKKESFPLTVTSAQKNPTAFYLCASSEGALNTEAFFGQGTRLTVV.

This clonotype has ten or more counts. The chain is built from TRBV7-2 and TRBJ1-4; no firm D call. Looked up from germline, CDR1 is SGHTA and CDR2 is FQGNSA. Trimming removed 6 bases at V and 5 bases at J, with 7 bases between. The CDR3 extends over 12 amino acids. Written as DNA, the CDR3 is TGTGCCAGCAGGGAAAGAAATGAAAAACTGTTTTTT. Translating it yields CASRERNEKLFF.

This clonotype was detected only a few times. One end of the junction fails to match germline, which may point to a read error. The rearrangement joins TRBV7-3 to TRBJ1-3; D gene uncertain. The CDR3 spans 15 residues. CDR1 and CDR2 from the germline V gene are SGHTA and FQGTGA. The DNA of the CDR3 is TGCGCCAGCAGCCCGGAAACATACTCTGGAAACACCATATATTTT. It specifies CASSPETYSGNTIYF.

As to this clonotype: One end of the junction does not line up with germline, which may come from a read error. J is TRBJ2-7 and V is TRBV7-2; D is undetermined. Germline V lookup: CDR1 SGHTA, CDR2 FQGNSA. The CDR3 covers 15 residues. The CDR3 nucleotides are TGCGCCAGCAGCCAGGCCCCCGGGCAGCCCAACGAGCAGTACTTC. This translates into CASSQAPGQPNEQYF.

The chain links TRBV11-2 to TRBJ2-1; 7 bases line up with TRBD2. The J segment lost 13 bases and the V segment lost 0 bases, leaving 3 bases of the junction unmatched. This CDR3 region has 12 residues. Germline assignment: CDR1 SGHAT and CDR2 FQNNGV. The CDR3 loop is CASSLDGAGQFF. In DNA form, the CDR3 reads TGTGCCAGCAGCTTAGACGGAGCGGGACAGTTCTTC.